Here is one T cell receptor beta chain with its context. The table came from immunoSEQ multiplex PCR; TCRdb's copy has only in-frame clones and leaves some out. The table shows around 250,000 clones, with 86% occurring only once. This entry comes from a study of blood T cell repertoires in COVID-19. This TCR was sampled from a woman aged 80 or older with COVID-19, enrolled during active disease. The material sequenced was peripheral blood.

In nucleotides, the CDR3 is TGTGCCAGCAGCTTAGGATCCCGGGGGCAAGAGACCCAGTACTTC. It translates to CASSLGSRGQETQYF. This chain uses TRBV11-1 with TRBJ2-5; tentatively, D is TRBD2 (6 bases). The V end lost 1 base, the J end lost 2 bases, and 11 bases lay between the germline ends. CDR3 length: 15 amino acids. Germline assignment: CDR1 SGHAT and CDR2 FQDESV (reference sequence).